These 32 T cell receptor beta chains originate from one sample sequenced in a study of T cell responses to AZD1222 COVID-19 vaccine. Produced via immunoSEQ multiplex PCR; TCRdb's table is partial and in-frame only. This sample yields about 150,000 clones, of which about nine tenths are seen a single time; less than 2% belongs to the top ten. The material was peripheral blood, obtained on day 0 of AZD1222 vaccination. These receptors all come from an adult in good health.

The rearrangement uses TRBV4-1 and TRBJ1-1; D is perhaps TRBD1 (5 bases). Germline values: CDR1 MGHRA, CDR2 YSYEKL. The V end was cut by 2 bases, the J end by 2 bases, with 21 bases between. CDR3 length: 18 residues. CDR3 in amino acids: CASSQPRWGRSPNTEAFF. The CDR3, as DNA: TGCGCCAGCAGCCAACCGAGATGGGGCCGGTCTCCAAACACTGAAGCTTTCTTT.

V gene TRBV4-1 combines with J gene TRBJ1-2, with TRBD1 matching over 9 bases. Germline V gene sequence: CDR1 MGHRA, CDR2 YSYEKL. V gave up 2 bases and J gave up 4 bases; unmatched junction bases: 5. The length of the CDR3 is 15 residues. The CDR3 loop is CASSQTTGGTYGYTF. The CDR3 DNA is TGCGCCAGCAGCCAAACGACAGGGGGAACCTATGGCTACACCTTC.

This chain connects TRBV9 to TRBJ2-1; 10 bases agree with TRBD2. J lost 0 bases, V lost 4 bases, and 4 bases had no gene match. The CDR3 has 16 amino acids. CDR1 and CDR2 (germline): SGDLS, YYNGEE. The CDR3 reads CASSIGTSVSYNEQFF. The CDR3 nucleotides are TGTGCCAGCAGCATCGGGACTAGCGTCTCCTACAATGAGCAGTTCTTC.

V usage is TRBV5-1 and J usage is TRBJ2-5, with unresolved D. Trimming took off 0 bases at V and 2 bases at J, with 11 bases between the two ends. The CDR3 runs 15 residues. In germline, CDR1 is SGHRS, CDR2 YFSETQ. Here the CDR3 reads CASSLAITVQETQYF. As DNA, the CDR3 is TGCGCCAGCAGCTTGGCCATTACGGTACAAGAGACCCAGTACTTC.

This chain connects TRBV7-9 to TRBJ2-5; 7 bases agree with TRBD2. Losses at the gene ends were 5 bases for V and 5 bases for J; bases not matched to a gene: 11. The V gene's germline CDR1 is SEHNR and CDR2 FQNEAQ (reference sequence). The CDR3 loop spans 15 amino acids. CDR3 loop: CASSTPRTRMETQYF. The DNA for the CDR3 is TGTGCCAGCAGCACCCCTCGGACTAGAATGGAGACCCAGTACTTC.

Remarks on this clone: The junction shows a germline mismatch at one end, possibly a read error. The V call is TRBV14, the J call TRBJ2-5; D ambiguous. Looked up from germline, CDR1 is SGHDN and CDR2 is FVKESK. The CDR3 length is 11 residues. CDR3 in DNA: TGTGCCAGCAACCAAGTTGGGACCCAGTACTTC. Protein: CASNQVGTQYF.

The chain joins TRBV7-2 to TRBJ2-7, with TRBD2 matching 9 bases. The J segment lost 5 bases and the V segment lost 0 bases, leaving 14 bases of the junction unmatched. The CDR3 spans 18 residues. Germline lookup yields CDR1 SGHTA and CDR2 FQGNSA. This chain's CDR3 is CASSLARTSVKSMDEQYF. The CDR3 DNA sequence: TGTGCCAGCAGCTTAGCCCGGACTAGCGTAAAAAGTATGGACGAGCAGTACTTC.

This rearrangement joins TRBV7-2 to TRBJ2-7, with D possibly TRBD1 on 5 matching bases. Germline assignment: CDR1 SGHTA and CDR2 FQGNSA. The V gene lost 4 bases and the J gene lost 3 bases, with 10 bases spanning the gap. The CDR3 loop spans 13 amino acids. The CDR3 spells CASSSLDSYEQYF. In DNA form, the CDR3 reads TGTGCCAGCAGCTCCCTCGACAGCTACGAGCAGTACTTC.

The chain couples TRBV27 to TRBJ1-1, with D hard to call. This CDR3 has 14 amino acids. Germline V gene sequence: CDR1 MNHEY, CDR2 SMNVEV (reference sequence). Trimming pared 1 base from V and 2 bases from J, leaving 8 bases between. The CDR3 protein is CASSLLPGNTEAFF. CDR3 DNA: TGTGCCAGCAGTTTATTGCCGGGAAACACTGAAGCTTTCTTT.

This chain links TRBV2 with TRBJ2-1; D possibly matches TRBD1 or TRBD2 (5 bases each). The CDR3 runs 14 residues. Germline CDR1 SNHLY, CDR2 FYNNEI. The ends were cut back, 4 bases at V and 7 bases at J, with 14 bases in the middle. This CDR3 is CASSASGTINEQFF. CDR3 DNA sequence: TGTGCCAGCAGTGCGTCCGGGACGATAAATGAGCAGTTCTTC. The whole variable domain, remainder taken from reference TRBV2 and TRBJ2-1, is EPEVTQTPSHQVTQMGQEVILRCVPISNHLYFYWYRQILGQKVEFLVSFYNNEISEKSEIFDDQFSVERPDGSNFTLKIRSTKLEDSAMYFCASSASGTINEQFFGPGTRLTVL.

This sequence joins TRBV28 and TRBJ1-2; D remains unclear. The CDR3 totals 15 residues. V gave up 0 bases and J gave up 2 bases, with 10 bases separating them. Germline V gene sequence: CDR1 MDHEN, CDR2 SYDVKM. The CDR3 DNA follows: TGTGCCAGCAGTTTATGGGCCGATCCAAACTATGGCTACACCTTC. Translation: CASSLWADPNYGYTF.

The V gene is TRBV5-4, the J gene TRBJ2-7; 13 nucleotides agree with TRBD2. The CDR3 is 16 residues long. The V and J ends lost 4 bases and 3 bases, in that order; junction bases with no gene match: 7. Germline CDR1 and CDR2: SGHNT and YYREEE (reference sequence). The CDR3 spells CASSEGLAGDNYEQYF. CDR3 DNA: TGTGCCAGCAGCGAAGGACTAGCGGGGGACAACTACGAGCAGTACTTC.

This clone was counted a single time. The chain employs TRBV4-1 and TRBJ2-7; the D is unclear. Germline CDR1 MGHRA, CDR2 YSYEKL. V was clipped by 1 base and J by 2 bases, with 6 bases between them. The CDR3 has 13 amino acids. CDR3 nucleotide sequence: TGCGCCAGCAGCCAAGTTTCTACCTACGAGCAGTACTTC. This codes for CASSQVSTYEQYF.

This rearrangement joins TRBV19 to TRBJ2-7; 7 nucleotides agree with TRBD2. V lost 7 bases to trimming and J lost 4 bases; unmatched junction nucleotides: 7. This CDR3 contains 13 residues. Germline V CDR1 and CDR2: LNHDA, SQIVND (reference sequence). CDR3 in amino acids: CASKWGGSYEQYF. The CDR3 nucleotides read TGTGCCAGTAAATGGGGCGGGAGTTACGAGCAGTACTTC.

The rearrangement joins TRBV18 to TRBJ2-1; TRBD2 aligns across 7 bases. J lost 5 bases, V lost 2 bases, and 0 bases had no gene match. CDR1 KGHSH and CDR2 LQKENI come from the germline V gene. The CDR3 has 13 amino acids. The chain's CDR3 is CASSPGRDNEQFF. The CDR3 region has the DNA TGTGCCAGCTCACCAGGGAGGGACAATGAGCAGTTCTTC.

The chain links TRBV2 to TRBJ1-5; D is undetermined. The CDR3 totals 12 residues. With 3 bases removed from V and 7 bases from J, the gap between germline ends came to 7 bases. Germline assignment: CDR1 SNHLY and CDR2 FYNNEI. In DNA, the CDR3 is TGTGCCAGCAGTGAGGGTTCCCAGCCCCAGCATTTT. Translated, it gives CASSEGSQPQHF.

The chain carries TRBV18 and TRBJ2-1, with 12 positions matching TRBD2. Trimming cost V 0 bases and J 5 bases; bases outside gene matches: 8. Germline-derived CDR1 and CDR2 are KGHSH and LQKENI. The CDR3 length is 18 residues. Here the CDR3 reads CASSPPTLAGGLHNEQFF. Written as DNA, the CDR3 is TGTGCCAGCTCACCACCGACGCTAGCGGGAGGGCTTCACAATGAGCAGTTCTTC.

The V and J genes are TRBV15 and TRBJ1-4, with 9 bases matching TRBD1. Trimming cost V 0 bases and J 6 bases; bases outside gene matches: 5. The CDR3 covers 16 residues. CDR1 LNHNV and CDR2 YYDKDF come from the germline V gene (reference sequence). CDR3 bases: TGTGCCACCAGCAGAGACCAAACAGGGGGCCATGAAAAACTGTTTTTT. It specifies CATSRDQTGGHEKLFF.

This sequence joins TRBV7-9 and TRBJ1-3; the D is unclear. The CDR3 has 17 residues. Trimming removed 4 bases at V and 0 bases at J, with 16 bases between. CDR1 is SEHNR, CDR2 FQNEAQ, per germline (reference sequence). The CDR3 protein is CASSSISTEISGNTIYF. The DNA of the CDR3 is TGTGCCAGCAGCTCTATATCGACGGAAATCTCTGGAAACACCATATATTTT.

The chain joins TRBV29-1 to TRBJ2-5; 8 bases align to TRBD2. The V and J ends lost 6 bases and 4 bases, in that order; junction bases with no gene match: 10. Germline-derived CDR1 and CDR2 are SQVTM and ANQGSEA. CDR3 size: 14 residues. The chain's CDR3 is CSVVKAGEIETQYF. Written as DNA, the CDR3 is TGCAGCGTCGTCAAAGCGGGAGAAATAGAGACCCAGTACTTC.

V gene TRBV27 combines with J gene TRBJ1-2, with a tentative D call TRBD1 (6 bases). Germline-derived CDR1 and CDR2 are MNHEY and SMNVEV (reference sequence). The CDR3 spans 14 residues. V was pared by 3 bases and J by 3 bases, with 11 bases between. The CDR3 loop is CASSFGAGDYGYTF. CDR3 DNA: TGTGCCAGCAGTTTCGGGGCAGGGGACTATGGCTACACCTTC.

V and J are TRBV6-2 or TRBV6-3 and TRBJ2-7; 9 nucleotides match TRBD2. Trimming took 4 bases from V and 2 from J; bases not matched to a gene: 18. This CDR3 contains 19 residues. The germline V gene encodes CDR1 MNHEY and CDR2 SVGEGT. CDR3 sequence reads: CASSFSISSVRGGTYEQYF. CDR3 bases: TGTGCCAGCAGTTTCTCGATCAGCTCTGTGCGGGGGGGGACCTACGAGCAGTACTTC.

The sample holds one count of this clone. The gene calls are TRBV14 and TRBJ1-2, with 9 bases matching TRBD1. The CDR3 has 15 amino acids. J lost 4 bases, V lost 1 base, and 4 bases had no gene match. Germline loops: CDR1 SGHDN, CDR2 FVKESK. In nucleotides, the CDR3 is TGTGCCAGCAGCCAAGGGGACAGGGCCACCTATGGCTACACCTTC. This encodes CASSQGDRATYGYTF.

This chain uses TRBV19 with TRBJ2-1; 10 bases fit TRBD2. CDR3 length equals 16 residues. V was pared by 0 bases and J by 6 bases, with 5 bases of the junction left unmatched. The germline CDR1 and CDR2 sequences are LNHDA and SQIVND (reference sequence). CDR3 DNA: TGTGCCAGTAGTATAGATAAGAGCGGGAGGGCCAATGAGCAGTTCTTC. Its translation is CASSIDKSGRANEQFF.

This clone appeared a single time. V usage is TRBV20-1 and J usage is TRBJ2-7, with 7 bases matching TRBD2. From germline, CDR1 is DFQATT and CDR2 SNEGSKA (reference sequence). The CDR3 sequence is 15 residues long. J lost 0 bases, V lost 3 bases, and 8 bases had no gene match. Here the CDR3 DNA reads TGCAGTGCTAGTATCTTAGCGGGCATCTCCTACGAGCAGTACTTC. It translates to CSASILAGISYEQYF.

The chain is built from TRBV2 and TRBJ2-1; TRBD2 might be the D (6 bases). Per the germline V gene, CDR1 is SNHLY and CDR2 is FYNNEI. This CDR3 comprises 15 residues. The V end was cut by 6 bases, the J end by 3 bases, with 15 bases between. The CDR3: CASREGQGIYNEQFF. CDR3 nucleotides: TGTGCCAGCAGGGAGGGGCAGGGAATCTACAATGAGCAGTTCTTC. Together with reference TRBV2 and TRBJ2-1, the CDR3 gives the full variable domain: EPEVTQTPSHQVTQMGQEVILRCVPISNHLYFYWYRQILGQKVEFLVSFYNNEISEKSEIFDDQFSVERPDGSNFTLKIRSTKLEDSAMYFCASREGQGIYNEQFFGPGTRLTVL.

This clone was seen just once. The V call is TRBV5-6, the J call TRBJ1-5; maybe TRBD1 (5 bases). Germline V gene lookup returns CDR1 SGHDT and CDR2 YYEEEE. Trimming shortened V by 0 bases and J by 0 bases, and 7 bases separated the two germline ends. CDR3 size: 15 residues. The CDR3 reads CASSLVTDSNQPQHF. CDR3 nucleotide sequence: TGTGCCAGCAGCTTGGTGACAGATAGCAATCAGCCCCAGCATTTT.

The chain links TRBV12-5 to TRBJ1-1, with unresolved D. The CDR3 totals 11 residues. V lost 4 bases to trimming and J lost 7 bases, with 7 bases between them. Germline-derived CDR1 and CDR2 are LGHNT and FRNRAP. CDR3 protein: CASGSGREAFF. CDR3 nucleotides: TGTGCTAGTGGTTCTGGTCGTGAAGCTTTCTTT.

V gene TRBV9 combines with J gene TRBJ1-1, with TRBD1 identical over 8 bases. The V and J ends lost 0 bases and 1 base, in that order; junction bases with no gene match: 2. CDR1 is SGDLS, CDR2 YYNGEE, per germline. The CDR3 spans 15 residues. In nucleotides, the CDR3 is TGTGCCAGCAGCGTAGTGGGGACAGGGAACACTGAAGCTTTCTTT. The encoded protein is CASSVVGTGNTEAFF.

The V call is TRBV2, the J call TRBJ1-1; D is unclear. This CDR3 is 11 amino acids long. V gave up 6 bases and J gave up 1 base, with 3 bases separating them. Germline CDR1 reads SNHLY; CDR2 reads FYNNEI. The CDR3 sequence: CASRANTEAFF. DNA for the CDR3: TGTGCCAGCAGAGCGAACACTGAAGCTTTCTTT.

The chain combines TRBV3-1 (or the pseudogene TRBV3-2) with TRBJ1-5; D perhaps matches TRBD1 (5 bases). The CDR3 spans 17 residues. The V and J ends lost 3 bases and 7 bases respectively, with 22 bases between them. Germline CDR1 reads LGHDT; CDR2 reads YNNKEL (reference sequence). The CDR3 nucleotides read TGTGCCAGCAGCCATATGCCAGCCACGATGGGGGGACAGCCCCAGCATTTT. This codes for CASSHMPATMGGQPQHF.

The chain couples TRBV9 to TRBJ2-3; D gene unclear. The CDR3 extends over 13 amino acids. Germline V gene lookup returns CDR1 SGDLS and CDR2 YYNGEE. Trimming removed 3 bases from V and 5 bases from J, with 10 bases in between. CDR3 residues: CASSGSPGDTQYF. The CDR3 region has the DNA TGTGCCAGCAGCGGCTCGCCTGGAGATACGCAGTATTTT.